A single TCR beta chain is shown here with its context. This sample is part of a study of blood T cell repertoires in COVID-19. Study-level information: Some COVID-19 samples were acute and others convalescent; all came from the United States, Italy and Spain. From T cells, B-cell-depleted T cells, or PBMCs came the material, which was cDNA or gDNA.

This CDR3 contains 14 residues. V shed 6 bases, J shed 5 bases, and the junction held 9 bases outside the gene matches. Germline V lookup: CDR1 SGHRS, CDR2 YFSETQ. Per the study methods: Amplified reference gene primers provided the basis for estimating nucleated cell counts. The table came from immunoSEQ multiplex PCR; TCRdb's copy has only in-frame clones and leaves some out. That table supplies the V and J calls and clone size; D and trimming were determined from the DNA. The sample comprises about 14,000 clones, over 65% of which are singletons, and roughly 19% rests with the top ten. The sequencing sample was made of peripheral blood. The J gene is TRBJ2-3, the V gene TRBV5-1; 7 positions match TRBD1. The TCR sequence derives from a boy aged 2 to 10 with active or convalescent COVID-19. The CDR3 nucleotides are TGCGCCAGCACCATTGACAGGGTTGGAGATACGCAGTATTTT. This codes for CASTIDRVGDTQYF.